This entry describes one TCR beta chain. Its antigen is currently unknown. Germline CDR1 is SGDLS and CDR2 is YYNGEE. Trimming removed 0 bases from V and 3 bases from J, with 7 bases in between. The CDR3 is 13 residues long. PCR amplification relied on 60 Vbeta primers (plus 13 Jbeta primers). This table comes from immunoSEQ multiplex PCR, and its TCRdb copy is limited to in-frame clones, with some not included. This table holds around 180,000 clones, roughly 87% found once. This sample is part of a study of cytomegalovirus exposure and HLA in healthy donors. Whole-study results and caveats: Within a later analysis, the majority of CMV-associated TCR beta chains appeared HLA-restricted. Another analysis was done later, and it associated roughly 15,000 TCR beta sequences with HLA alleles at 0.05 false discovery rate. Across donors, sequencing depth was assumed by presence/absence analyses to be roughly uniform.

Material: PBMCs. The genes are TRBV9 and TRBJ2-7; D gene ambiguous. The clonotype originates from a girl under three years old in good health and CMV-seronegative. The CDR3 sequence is CASSVDRGYEQYF. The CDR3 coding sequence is TGTGCCAGCAGCGTAGATCGAGGCTACGAGCAGTACTTC. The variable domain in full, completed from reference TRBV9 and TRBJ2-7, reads DSGVTQTPKHLITATGQRVTLRCSPRSGDLSVYWYQQSLDQGLQFLIQYYNGEERAKGNILERFSAQQFPDLHSELNLSSLELGDSALYFCASSVDRGYEQYFGPGTRLTVT.